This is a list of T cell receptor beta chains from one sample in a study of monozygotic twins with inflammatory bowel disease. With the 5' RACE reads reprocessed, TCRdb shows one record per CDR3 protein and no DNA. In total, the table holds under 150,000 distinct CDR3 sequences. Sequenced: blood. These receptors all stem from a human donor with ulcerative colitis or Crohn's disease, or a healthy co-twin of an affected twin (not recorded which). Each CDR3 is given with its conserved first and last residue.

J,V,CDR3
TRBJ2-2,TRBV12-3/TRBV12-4,CASSLQGWAGELFF
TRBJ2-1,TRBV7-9,CASSSVSGGAWNEQFF
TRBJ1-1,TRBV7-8,CASSPLPGGTGLQGAFF
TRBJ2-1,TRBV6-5,CASSYTSGGAPGNEQFF
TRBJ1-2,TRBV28,CAARLERLGYGYTF
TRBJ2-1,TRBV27,CASSLALRGGLYNEQFF
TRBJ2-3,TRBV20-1,CSAREAGGSDTQYF
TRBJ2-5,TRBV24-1,CATSDPSRAGGETQYF
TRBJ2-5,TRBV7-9,CASSLDRVPQETQYF
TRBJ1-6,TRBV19,CASSITADNSPLHF
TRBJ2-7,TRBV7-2,CASSLRSSHEQYF
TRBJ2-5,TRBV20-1,CSVLLAGVKETQYF
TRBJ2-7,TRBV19,CASSMHSSYEQYF
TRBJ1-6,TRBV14,CASSHTDRGNSPLHF
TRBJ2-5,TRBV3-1,CASSQGYETQYF
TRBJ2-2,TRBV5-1,CASSFGEGTGITGELFF
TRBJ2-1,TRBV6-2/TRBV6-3,CASSPPGLAVHEQFF
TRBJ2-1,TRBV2,CASTGTSGEYNEQFF
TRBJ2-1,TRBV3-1,CASSQAGTSVFF
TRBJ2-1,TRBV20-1,CSADPDSENEQFF
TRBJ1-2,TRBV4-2,CASSPTGSGSGYGYTF
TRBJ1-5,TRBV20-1,CSAREVGGAQPQHF
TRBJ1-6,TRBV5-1,CASSLDGTANSPLHF
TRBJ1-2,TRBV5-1,CASSSGQGLNYGYTF
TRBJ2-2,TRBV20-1,CSARDLLGGRHTGELFF
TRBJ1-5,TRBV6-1,CASSEAFGDGQPQHF
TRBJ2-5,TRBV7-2,CASSSRQQETQYF
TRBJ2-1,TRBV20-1,CSARDLGLAGTGSYNEQFF
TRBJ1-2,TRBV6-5,CASSYSNWGGGYTF
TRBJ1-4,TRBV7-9,CASSPSSALATNEKLFF
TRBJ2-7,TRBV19,CASRDGGHSYEQYF
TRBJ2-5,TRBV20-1,CSASGQQETQYF
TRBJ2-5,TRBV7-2,CASSLAPLGGQETQYF
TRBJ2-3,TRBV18,CASSPPGGYSTDTQYF
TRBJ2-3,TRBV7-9,CASSLTGLAKITDTQYF